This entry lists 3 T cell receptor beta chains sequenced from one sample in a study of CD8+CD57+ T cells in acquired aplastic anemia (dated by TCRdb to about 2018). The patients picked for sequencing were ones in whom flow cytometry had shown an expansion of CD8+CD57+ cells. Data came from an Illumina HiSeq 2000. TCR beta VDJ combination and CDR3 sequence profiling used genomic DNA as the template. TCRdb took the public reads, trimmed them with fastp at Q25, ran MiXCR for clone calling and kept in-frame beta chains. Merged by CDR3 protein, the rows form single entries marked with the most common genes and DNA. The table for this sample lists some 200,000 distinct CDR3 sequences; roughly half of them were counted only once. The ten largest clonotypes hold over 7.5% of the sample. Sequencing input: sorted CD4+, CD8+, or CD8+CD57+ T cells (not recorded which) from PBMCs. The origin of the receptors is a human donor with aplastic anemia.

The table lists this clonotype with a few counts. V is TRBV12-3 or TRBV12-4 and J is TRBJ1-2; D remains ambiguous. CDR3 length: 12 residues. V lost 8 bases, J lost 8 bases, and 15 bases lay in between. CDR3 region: CASGRWTYGYTF. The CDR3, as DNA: TGTGCCAGCGGAAGGTGGACGTACGGCTACACCTTC.

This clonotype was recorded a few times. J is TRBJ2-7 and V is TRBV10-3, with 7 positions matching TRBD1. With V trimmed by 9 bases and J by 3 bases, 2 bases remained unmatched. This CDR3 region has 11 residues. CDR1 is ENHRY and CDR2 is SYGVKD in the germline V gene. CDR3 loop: CAIHRGYEQYF. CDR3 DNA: TGTGCCATTCACAGGGGCTACGAGCAGTACTTC.

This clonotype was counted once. The CDR3 DNA is TGTGCCAGCAGCTTACGGGCTGGGCTCCAAGAGACCCAGTACTTC. This encodes CASSLRAGLQETQYF. This sequence joins TRBV7-8 and TRBJ2-5; D not resolved. The germline V and J ends were trimmed by 2 bases and 1 base, with 11 bases remaining between them. Germline CDR1 is SGHVS and CDR2 is FQNEAQ. The CDR3 contains 15 residues. Filled out from reference TRBV7-8 and TRBJ2-5, the complete variable domain reads GAGVSQSPRYKVAKRGQDVALRCDPISGHVSLFWYQQALGQGPEFLTYFQNEAQLDKSGLPSDRFFAERPEGSVSTLKIQRTQQEDSAVYLCASSLRAGLQETQYFGPGTRLLVL.